This T cell receptor beta chain was sequenced for a study of T cells in Graves' hyperthyroidism and ophthalmopathy (dated by TCRdb to about 2019). Regarding the research as a whole: Peripheral blood was collected at initial diagnosis, before any treatment. To identify TCR V-J signatures that set the groups apart, the researchers used a discovery cohort of 100 patients, made up of roughly 40 with Graves' ophthalmopathy and 55 to 65 with stable Graves' hyperthyroidism. Thyroid tissue and blood T-cell repertoires from roughly six Graves' hyperthyroidism patients were also compared in the study. Whether ophthalmopathy could be predicted prospectively was tested in an independent validation cohort made up of 18 to 20 hyperthyroidism patients plus 17 patients who later progressed to ophthalmopathy. The 100 or so discovery patients were randomly split 7:3 into training and test sets. Once sampling was done, hyperthyroidism patients were given methimazole at a starting dose of 30 mg daily, whereas ophthalmopathy patients were given high-dose intravenous methylprednisolone. According to the paper, TCR Vbeta CDR3 sequencing was carried out on around 140 peripheral blood samples, which came from 40 to 45 ophthalmopathy, fewer than 80 hyperthyroidism and roughly 17 progressor patients.

Graves' hyperthyroidism was defined as stable when no progression to ophthalmopathy occurred over 18 months of follow-up. Hyperthyroidism patients were newly diagnosed, with disease duration under 2 months, and aged 18 to 65 years. Patients with uncontrolled infections, other autoimmune diseases, pregnancy or lactation were excluded. Diagnoses were based on clinical symptoms, serum thyroxine and TRAb, thyroid ultrasound and orbital computed tomography. PBMCs were separated from roughly 9.3 ml of fresh peripheral blood using Ficoll-Paque density gradient centrifugation. Trizol reagent was used to extract total RNA, and RNA quality was then checked on an Agilent 2100 Bioanalyzer. This clonotype was counted a few times. Its antigen remains undetermined. Base-call qualities are not available, and no considerably larger clone is one nucleotide away. What the study reported, not specific to this receptor: Sample size was not statistically predetermined, and blinding of investigators to group allocation was not performed. In cross-validation, a model built on a 13 V-J signature told ophthalmopathy apart from stable hyperthyroidism with 87.88% sensitivity and approximately 81% specificity, and in testing the same model reached 80%/75%. In validation, progression to ophthalmopathy was predicted by the model with 70.59% sensitivity and 72.22% specificity, a median of around 5.9 months before onset. Most expanded thyroid clonotypes (frequency above 0.001) were also detected in blood, suggesting blood repertoires may reflect thyroid immune responses.

The TCR beta CDR3 regions were amplified from RNA transcripts. The first round of RT-PCR for the TCR CDR3 was performed with the HTBI primer set and the Qiagen OneStep RT-PCR kit. Libraries were constructed in a second round of multiplex PCR, after which size selection and purification were performed. Sequencing of the libraries was done on an Illumina HiSeq2000 using paired-end 100 bp reads. As for the authors' bioinformatics: Raw data were processed with SOAPnuke, discarding reads with adapters, uncalled bases, mean Phred below 15, or no exact constant-primer or identifier match. High-quality paired reads were merged with COPE v1.2.5, and unique nucleotide sequences were defined as clonotypes. MiTCR v1.1 was used to align clonotypes to the IMGT TRBV, TRBD and TRBJ reference segments. The analysis was restricted to V-J combinations with a frequency above 0.0001, which together covered 99% to 99.2% of the repertoires. The TCS score was defined as F50 (clonal expansion) divided by E x V (chaos), with BLOSUM62-based TCRdist calculated between CDR3 peptides within each V-J. Welch's t-statistics and random forest reduced just over 500 V-J features to roughly 13, which were used in a naive Bayes classifier (R e1071). The public reads were reprocessed in TCRdb via fastp at Q25 and MiXCR, keeping in-frame beta chains. CDR3 protein duplicates are merged, each entry listing the most common genes and DNA. TCRdb, not the authors, supplied the V and J calls. Counted in this sample were 300,000 to 400,000 distinct CDR3 sequences; 20% to 25% of them appeared once. Over 40% of the sample is held by the ten biggest clonotypes.

Sequencing input: blood. The source is a woman between 45 and 60 years old with Graves' hyperthyroidism.

The sequence in DNA is TGTGCCAGCAGTCTCCAGGTAGCGGGGCAATACAATGAGCAGTTCTTC. Its translation is CASSLQVAGQYNEQFF. The rearranged chain carries TRBV6-2 or TRBV6-3 and TRBJ2-1, and 8 bases in between align with TRBD2. From the cysteine up to the phenylalanine, the CDR3 has a length of 16 residues. CDR3 DNA is the only sequence kept; it has 48 bases, read in frame from the first base. From the germline V gene, CDR1 is MNHEY and CDR2 is SVGEGT. V trim: 5 bases; J trim: 4 bases; unmatched bases: 10.